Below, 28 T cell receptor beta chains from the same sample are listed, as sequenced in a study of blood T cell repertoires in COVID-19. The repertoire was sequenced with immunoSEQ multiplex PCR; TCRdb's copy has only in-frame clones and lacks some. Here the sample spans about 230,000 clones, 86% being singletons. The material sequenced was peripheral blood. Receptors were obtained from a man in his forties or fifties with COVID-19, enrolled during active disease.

The CDR3 is CASSIKGGDNSPLHF. The DNA of the CDR3 is TGTGCCAGCAGCATTAAGGGCGGGGATAATTCACCCCTCCACTTT. The J gene is TRBJ1-6, the V gene TRBV6-5; D remains ambiguous. The germline gives CDR1 MNHEY, CDR2 SVGAGI. The CDR3 covers 15 residues. Trimming stripped 6 bases from V and 5 bases from J, with 14 bases between.

This CDR3 reads CASTLKGTGDDYGYTF. The CDR3 nucleotides are TGTGCCAGCACTCTGAAGGGGACAGGGGACGACTATGGCTACACCTTC. The chain employs TRBV5-6 and TRBJ1-2; 10 bases agree with TRBD1. The V gene's germline CDR1 is SGHDT and CDR2 YYEEEE. CDR3 size: 16 residues. V lost 6 bases and J lost 3; bases outside the gene matches: 11.

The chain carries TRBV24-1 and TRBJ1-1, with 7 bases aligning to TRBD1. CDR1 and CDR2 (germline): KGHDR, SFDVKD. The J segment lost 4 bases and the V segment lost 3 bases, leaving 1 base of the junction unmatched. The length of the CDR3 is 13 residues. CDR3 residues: CATSDEGATEAFF. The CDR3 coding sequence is TGTGCCACCAGTGATGAGGGGGCCACTGAAGCTTTCTTT.

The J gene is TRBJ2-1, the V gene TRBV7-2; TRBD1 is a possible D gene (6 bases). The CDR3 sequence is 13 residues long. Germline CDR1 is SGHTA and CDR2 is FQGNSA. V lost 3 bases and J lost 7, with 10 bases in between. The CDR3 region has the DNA TGTGCCAGCAGCTTGAACAGGGAAAATGAGCAGTTCTTC. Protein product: CASSLNRENEQFF.

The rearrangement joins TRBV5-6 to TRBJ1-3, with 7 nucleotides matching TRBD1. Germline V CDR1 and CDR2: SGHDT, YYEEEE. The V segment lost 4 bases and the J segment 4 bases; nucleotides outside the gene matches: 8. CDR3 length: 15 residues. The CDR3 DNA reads TGTGCCAGCAGCCAGACAGGGATCGTGGGAAACACCATATATTTT. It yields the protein CASSQTGIVGNTIYF. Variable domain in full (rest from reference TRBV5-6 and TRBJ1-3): DAGVTQSPTHLIKTRGQQVTLRCSPKSGHDTVSWYQQALGQGPQFIFQYYEEEERQRGNFPDRFSGHQFPNYSSELNVNALLLGDSALYLCASSQTGIVGNTIYFGEGSWLTVV.

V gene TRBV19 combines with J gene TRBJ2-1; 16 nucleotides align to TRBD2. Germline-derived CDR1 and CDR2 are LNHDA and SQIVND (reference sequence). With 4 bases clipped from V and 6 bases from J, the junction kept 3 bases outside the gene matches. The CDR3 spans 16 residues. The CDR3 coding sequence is TGTGCCAGTAGTACAGGGACTAGCGGGGGGGCCAATGAGCAGTTCTTC. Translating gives CASSTGTSGGANEQFF.

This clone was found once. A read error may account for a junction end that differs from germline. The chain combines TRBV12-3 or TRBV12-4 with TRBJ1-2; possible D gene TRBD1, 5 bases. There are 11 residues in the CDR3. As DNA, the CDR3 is TGCGCCCGGGGGACTAACTATGGCTACACCTTC. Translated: CARGTNYGYTF.

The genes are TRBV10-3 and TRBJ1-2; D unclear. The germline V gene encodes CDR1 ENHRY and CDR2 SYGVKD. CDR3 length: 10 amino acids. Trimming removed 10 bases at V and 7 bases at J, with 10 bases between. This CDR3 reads CARKVSGYTF. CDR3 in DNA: TGTGCCAGAAAAGTGAGTGGCTACACCTTC.

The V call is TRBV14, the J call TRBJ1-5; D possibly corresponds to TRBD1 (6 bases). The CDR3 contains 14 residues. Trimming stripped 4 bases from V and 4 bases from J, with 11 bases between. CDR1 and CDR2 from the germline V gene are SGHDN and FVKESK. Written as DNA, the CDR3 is TGTGCCAGCAGCCGAACAGGGCTGAATCAGCCCCAGCATTTT. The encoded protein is CASSRTGLNQPQHF.

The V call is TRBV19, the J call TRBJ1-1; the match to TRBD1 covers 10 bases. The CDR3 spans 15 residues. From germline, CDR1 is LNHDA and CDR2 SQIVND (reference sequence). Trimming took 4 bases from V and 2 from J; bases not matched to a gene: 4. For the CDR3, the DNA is TGTGCCAGTAGTACGGGACAGGGGAGAAACACTGAAGCTTTCTTT. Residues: CASSTGQGRNTEAFF.

CDR3 in amino acids: CASSPWGREDYGYTF. The CDR3 nucleotides are TGTGCCAGCAGCCCCTGGGGCAGGGAGGACTATGGCTACACCTTC. This rearrangement joins TRBV6-2 or TRBV6-3 to TRBJ1-2, with a weak D call TRBD1 (5 bases). V was trimmed by 6 bases and J by 3 bases, leaving 17 bases between them. The germline V gene encodes CDR1 MNHEY and CDR2 SVGEGT. The CDR3 runs to 15 residues.

The chain's CDR3 is CASSQATVGELFF. The CDR3 nucleotides are TGTGCCAGCAGCCAGGCGACAGTCGGGGAGCTGTTTTTT. V and J are TRBV7-8 and TRBJ2-2; D is perhaps TRBD1 (5 bases). Looked up from germline, CDR1 is SGHVS and CDR2 is FQNEAQ. V was cut by 5 bases and J by 7 bases, with 11 bases left in between. The CDR3 runs to 13 residues.

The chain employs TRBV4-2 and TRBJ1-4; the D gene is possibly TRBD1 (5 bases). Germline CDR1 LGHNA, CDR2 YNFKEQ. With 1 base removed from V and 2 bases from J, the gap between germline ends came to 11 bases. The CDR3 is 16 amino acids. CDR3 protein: CASSQGQQVTNEKLFF. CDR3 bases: TGTGCCAGCAGCCAAGGACAACAGGTGACTAATGAAAAACTGTTTTTT.

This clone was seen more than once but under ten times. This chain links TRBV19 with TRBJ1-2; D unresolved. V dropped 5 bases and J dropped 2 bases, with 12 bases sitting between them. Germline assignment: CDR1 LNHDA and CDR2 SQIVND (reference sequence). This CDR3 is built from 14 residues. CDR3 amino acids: CASSVGVANYGYTF. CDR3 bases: TGTGCCAGTAGTGTCGGGGTCGCGAACTATGGCTACACCTTC.

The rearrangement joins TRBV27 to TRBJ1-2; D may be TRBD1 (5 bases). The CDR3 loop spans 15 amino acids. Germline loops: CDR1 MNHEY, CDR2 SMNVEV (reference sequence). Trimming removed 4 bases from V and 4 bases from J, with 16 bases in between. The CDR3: CASSSAPTETYGYTF. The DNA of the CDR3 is TGTGCCAGCAGTTCGGCGCCGACAGAGACCTATGGCTACACCTTC.

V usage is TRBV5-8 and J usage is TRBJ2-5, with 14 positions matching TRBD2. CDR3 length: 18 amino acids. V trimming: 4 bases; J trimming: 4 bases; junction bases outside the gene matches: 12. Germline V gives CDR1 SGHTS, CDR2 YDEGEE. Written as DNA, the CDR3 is TGTGCCAGCAGCCCTACCCTGACTAGCGGGAGGGCCGGAGAGACCCAGTACTTC. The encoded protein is CASSPTLTSGRAGETQYF. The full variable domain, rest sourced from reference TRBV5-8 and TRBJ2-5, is EAGVTQSPTHLIKTRGQQATLRCSPISGHTSVYWYQQALGLGLQFLLWYDEGEERNRGNFPPRFSGRQFPNYSSELNVNALELEDSALYLCASSPTLTSGRAGETQYFGPGTRLLVL.

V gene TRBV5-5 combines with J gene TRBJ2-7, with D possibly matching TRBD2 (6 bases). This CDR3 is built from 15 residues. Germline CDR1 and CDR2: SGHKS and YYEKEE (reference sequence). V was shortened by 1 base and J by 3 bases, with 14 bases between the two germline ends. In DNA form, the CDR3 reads TGTGCCAGCAGCTTGTTAGGGGACTGGGGCTACGAGCAGTACTTC. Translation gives CASSLLGDWGYEQYF.

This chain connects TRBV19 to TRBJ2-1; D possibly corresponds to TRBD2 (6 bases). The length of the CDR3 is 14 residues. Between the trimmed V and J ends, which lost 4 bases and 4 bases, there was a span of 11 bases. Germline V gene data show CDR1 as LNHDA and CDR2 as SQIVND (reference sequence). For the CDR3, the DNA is TGTGCCAGTAGTAGGGTGGAGGGATACAATGAGCAGTTCTTC. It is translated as CASSRVEGYNEQFF.

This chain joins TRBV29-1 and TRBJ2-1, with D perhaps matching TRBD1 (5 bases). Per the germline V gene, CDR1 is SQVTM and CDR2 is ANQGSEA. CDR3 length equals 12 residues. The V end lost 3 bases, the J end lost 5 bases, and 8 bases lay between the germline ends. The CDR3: CSVETVNNEQFF. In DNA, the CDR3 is TGCAGCGTTGAGACAGTAAACAATGAGCAGTTCTTC.

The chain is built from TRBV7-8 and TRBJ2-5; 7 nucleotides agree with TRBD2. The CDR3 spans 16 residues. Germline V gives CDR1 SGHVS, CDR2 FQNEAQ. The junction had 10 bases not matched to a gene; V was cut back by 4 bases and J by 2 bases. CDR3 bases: TGTGCCAGCAGCTCTCCCGGGGTTAGCGGGCAAGAGACCCAGTACTTC. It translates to CASSSPGVSGQETQYF. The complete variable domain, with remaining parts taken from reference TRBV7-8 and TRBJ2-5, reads GAGVSQSPRYKVAKRGQDVALRCDPISGHVSLFWYQQALGQGPEFLTYFQNEAQLDKSGLPSDRFFAERPEGSVSTLKIQRTQQEDSAVYLCASSSPGVSGQETQYFGPGTRLLVL.

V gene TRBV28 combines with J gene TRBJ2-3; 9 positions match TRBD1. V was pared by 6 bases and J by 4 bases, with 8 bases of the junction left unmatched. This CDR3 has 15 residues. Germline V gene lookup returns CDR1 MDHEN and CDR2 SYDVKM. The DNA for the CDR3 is TGTGCCAGCAGACAGGACAGGGGTGACGCAGATACGCAGTATTTT. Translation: CASRQDRGDADTQYF.

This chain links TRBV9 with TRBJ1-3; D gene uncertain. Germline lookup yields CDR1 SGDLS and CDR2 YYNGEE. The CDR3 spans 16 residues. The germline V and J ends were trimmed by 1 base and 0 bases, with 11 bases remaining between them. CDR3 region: CASSVIPAGSGNTIYF. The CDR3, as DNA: TGTGCCAGCAGCGTAATACCGGCGGGCTCTGGAAACACCATATATTTT.

The CDR3, as DNA: TGTGCCAGTAGTACCGACAGGGTGGCGCAAGAGACCCAGTACTTC. Translating it yields CASSTDRVAQETQYF. The rearrangement joins TRBV19 to TRBJ2-5; 7 bases line up with TRBD1. CDR3 length: 15 amino acids. In germline, CDR1 is LNHDA, CDR2 SQIVND (reference sequence). Unmatched junction bases numbered 7, after V lost 4 bases and J lost 2 bases.

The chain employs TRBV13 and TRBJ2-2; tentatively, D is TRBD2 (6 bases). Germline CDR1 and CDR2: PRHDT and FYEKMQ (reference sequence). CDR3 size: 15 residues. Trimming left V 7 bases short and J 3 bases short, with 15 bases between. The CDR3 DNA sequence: TGTGCCAGCATCCATCGGGAGTTGGACACCGGGGAGCTGTTTTTT. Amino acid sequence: CASIHRELDTGELFF.

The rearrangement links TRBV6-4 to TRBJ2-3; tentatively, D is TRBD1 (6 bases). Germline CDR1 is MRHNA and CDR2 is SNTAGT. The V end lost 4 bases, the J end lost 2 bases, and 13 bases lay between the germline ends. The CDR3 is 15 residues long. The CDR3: CASSGRRGNTDTQYF. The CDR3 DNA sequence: TGTGCCAGCAGTGGCCGCAGGGGCAACACAGATACGCAGTATTTT.

The CDR3 reads CASSPPGALGGNQPQHF. The CDR3 nucleotides are TGTGCCAGCTCACCACCGGGGGCCCTGGGGGGCAATCAGCCCCAGCATTTT. This chain uses TRBV18 with TRBJ1-5, with D perhaps matching TRBD1 (6 bases). The CDR3 has 17 residues. Germline V gene sequence: CDR1 KGHSH, CDR2 LQKENI. Trimming stripped 0 bases from V and 2 bases from J, with 14 bases between.

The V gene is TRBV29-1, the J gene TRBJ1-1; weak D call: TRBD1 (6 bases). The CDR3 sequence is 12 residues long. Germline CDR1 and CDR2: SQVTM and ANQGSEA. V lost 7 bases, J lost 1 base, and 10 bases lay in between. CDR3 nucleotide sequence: TGCAGCGGGGGACAATGGAACACTGAAGCTTTCTTT. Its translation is CSGGQWNTEAFF.

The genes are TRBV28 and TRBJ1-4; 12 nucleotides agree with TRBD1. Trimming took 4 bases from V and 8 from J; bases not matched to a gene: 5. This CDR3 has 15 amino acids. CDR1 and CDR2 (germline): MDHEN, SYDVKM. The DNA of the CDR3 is TGTGCCAGCAGTTCCCCCGGGACAGGGGGCGAAAAACTGTTTTTT. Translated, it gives CASSSPGTGGEKLFF. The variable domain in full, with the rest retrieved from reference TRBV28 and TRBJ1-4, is DVKVTQSSRYLVKRTGEKVFLECVQDMDHENMFWYRQDPGLGLRLIYFSYDVKMKEKGDIPEGYSVSREKKERFSLILESASTNQTSMYLCASSSPGTGGEKLFFGSGTQLSVL.